This TCR beta chain comes out of a study of T-cell reconstitution after alpha-beta-depleted transplantation in children. Study observations and caveats: Among T cells one year after transplant, newly produced cells accounted for most counts and diversity.

CDR3 length: 12 residues. Germline assignment: CDR1 SGHTA and CDR2 FQGNSA. The ends were cut back, 6 bases at V and 0 bases at J, with 6 bases in the middle. Preparation of the TCRbeta library was carried out with unique molecular identifiers. TCRdb redid the calling of the PCR reads with MiXCR, one entry per CDR3 protein. The table includes approximately 150,000 distinct CDR3 sequences, around 8.8% detected once. This clonotype was seen ten or more times. What it binds is unknown. The receptor comes from a female patient aged 2-9 years who had a stem cell transplant for congenital amegakaryocytic thrombocytopenia, so the T cells may come from the graft donor. The chain has TRBV7-2 and TRBJ2-7; no reliable D call. The source was PBMCs, mostly from graft donor cells, collected 180 days after TCRalphabeta/CD19-depleted stem cell transplant. Here the CDR3 DNA reads TGTGCCAGCAGTCGCCTCTCCTACGAGCAGTACTTC. Amino acid sequence: CASSRLSYEQYF.